One and the same sample provided the 9 T cell receptor beta chains below, sequenced in a study of long-term antiretroviral therapy in people with HIV. A v3.0 immunoSEQ assay was performed at survey level. Here immunoSEQ multiplex PCR was the method, and the copy in TCRdb shows in-frame clones only, minus some. The data show more than 35,000 clones, 80% to 90% seen once. The sample here was unsorted PBMCs, taken 2.2 years after starting antiretroviral therapy. These receptors came from a man younger than 30 with HIV.

The chain uses TRBV4-1 and TRBJ2-7, with D unresolved. The CDR3 consists of 16 residues. Germline values: CDR1 MGHRA, CDR2 YSYEKL. The V end was cut by 1 base, the J end by 7 bases, with 20 bases between. CDR3 in amino acids: CASSQGSVSSLGEQYF. As DNA, the CDR3 is TGCGCCAGCAGCCAAGGATCTGTGTCATCCCTAGGGGAGCAGTACTTC.

The J gene is TRBJ1-4, the V gene TRBV19; no clear D. This CDR3 spans 15 amino acids. V lost 6 bases to trimming and J lost 5 bases, with 16 bases between them. Germline values: CDR1 LNHDA, CDR2 SQIVND (reference sequence). CDR3 loop: CASRDGQLMNEKLFF. The DNA of the CDR3 is TGTGCCAGTAGAGACGGCCAGTTAATGAATGAAAAACTGTTTTTT.

This chain connects TRBV6-1 to TRBJ2-4, with a tentative D call TRBD1 (6 bases). Germline CDR1 MNHNS, CDR2 SASEGT. V was shortened by 3 bases and J by 10 bases, with 13 bases between the two germline ends. The length of the CDR3 is 13 residues. CDR3 loop: CASSDEGRGIQYF. Here the CDR3 DNA reads TGTGCCAGCAGTGATGAGGGCAGGGGAATTCAGTACTTC.

The V call is TRBV19, the J call TRBJ1-6; possibly TRBD1 for D (5 bases). The germline gives CDR1 LNHDA, CDR2 SQIVND (reference sequence). This CDR3 has 17 amino acids. The V and J ends lost 5 bases and 3 bases respectively, with 17 bases between them. The CDR3 DNA reads as TGTGCCAGTAGTGTCCGTCCGGAGGGGCTCTATAATTCACCCCTCCACTTT. This gives the protein CASSVRPEGLYNSPLHF.

The CDR3 is CASSWSGSQETQYF. The CDR3 DNA reads TGTGCCAGCAGTTGGAGCGGGAGCCAAGAGACCCAGTACTTC. The chain uses TRBV13 and TRBJ2-5; 8 bases fit TRBD2. Germline assignment: CDR1 PRHDT and CDR2 FYEKMQ (reference sequence). The V segment lost 6 bases and the J segment 1 base; nucleotides outside the gene matches: 4. This CDR3 has 14 amino acids.

The rearrangement joins TRBV5-4 to TRBJ1-2; tentative D call: TRBD1 (6 bases). The CDR3 spans 15 residues. V was pared by 4 bases and J by 6 bases, with 19 bases between. Germline lookup yields CDR1 SGHNT and CDR2 YYREEE (reference sequence). The chain's CDR3 is CASSPRVGGGNGYTF. In DNA form, the CDR3 reads TGTGCCAGCAGCCCGAGGGTAGGGGGTGGGAATGGCTACACCTTC.

The rearrangement links TRBV2 to TRBJ1-2, with 8 bases identical to TRBD1. The CDR3 consists of 13 residues. Germline CDR1 is SNHLY and CDR2 is FYNNEI. Trimming cost V 2 bases and J 6 bases; bases outside gene matches: 2. CDR3 in DNA: TGTGCCAGCAGTGAATCAGGGGGCAATGGCTACACCTTC. Encoded protein: CASSESGGNGYTF.

This chain joins TRBV27 and TRBJ1-2, with TRBD1 as a possible D gene (6 bases). Trimming pared 7 bases from V and 4 bases from J, leaving 16 bases between. Per the germline V gene, CDR1 is MNHEY and CDR2 is SMNVEV (reference sequence). The CDR3 extends over 14 amino acids. The CDR3 sequence is CASTHGGGGYGYTF. CDR3 DNA: TGTGCCAGCACCCACGGGGGGGGCGGCTATGGCTACACCTTC.

About this clone: The junction and the germline gene differ at one end; a read error may be behind it. V is TRBV6-5 and J is TRBJ1-2, with D perhaps TRBD1 (6 bases). The CDR3 is made up of 11 amino acids. From germline, CDR1 is MNHEY and CDR2 SVGAGI. CDR3 DNA sequence: TGTGCCAGTGGGACCGACAGGCCCCGCTCCTTC. This gives the protein CASGTDRPRSF.